This is a list of T cell receptor beta chains from one sample in a study of molecular identifiers for immune sequencing clone quantification. MiXCR, applied by TCRdb to the PCR reads, yields one record per CDR3 protein. The sample includes a few hundred thousand distinct CDR3 sequences, about a quarter of them seen just once. The sample comprised naive CD8+ T cells from blood, with Jurkat cell RNA spiked in. The receptors come from a human donor in good health. Some libraries in this study had Jurkat cell RNA spiked in. Both conserved end residues are part of each CDR3. D genes are given only for firm matches. Size is omitted from some rows. Given values are once, few, many or a class for expanded clones.

D gene,V gene,J gene,clone size,CDR3 protein,CDR3 DNA
NA,TRBV4-1,TRBJ1-5,many,CASSLVSGDQPQHF,TGCGCCAGCAGCCTCGTGTCGGGAGATCAGCCCCAGCATTTT
NA,TRBV7-9,TRBJ1-2,few,CASSPRQTTNYGYTF,TGTGCCAGCAGCCCTCGACAGACTACTAACTATGGCTACACCTTC
NA,TRBV18,TRBJ2-3,many,CASSPQQGLWTDTQYF,TGTGCCAGCTCACCCCAGCAGGGGCTTTGGACAGATACGCAGTATTTT
NA,TRBV5-4,TRBJ1-1,NA,CASSWMADGPEAFF,TGTGCCAGCAGCTGGATGGCGGACGGGCCTGAAGCTTTCTTT
TRBD2,TRBV4-3,TRBJ2-1,NA,CASSQLRLAGTNEQFF,TGCGCCAGCAGCCAACTACGACTAGCGGGAACGAATGAGCAGTTCTTC
TRBD2,TRBV29-1,TRBJ2-2,NA,CSGRLAGELFF,TGCAGCGGACGACTAGCGGGGGAGCTGTTTTTT
TRBD2,TRBV20-1,TRBJ2-7,few,CSAFGGLAGRSSYEQYF,TGCAGTGCTTTCGGGGGACTAGCGGGTCGTAGCTCCTACGAGCAGTACTTC
TRBD2,TRBV20-1,TRBJ2-7,many,CSASLPSGRVYEQYF,TGCAGTGCTAGCCTCCCTAGCGGGAGAGTGTACGAGCAGTACTTC
NA,TRBV12-3/TRBV12-4,TRBJ1-5,many,CASSSTGAQPQHF,TGTGCCAGCAGTTCCACGGGCGCGCAGCCCCAGCATTTT
TRBD1,TRBV12-5,TRBJ2-3,few,CASQERQGRTDTQYF,TGTGCTAGTCAAGAAAGACAGGGGAGGACAGATACGCAGTATTTT
TRBD2,TRBV28,TRBJ2-7,few,CASSLQAGVSSYEQYF,TGTGCCAGCAGTCTCCAAGCGGGAGTCAGCTCCTACGAGCAGTACTTC
NA,TRBV9,TRBJ2-1,few,CASSVAVTSSNEQFF,TGTGCCAGCAGCGTAGCTGTGACTTCTTCCAATGAGCAGTTCTTC
NA,TRBV7-9,TRBJ2-7,few,CASSAAHGGSTYEQYF,TGTGCCAGCAGCGCAGCTCATGGGGGCAGCACCTACGAGCAGTACTTC
TRBD1,TRBV7-6,TRBJ1-1,few,CASSHGQGRNTEAFF,TGTGCCAGCAGCCACGGACAGGGTCGGAACACTGAAGCTTTCTTT
NA,TRBV12-3/TRBV12-4,TRBJ2-2,few,CASTRNTGELFF,TGTGCCAGCACCCGGAACACCGGGGAGCTGTTTTTT
NA,TRBV5-4,TRBJ2-5,many,CASSLGEEETQYF,TGTGCCAGCAGCTTGGGGGAAGAAGAGACCCAGTACTTC
TRBD1,TRBV4-1,TRBJ1-1,many,CASSQLTGGLTEAFF,TGCGCCAGCAGCCAATTGACAGGGGGATTGACTGAAGCTTTCTTT
TRBD1,TRBV4-3,TRBJ2-7,NA,CASSRWSLQGVPREQYF,TGCGCCAGCAGCCGATGGAGTCTACAGGGGGTTCCGCGTGAGCAGTACTTC
TRBD1,TRBV11-2,TRBJ2-4,NA,CASSWGNRGENIQYF,TGTGCCAGCAGCTGGGGTAACAGGGGAGAAAACATTCAGTACTTC
NA,TRBV7-9,TRBJ1-3,NA,CACSLVAGNSGNTIYF,TGTGCCTGCAGCTTAGTGGCAGGAAACTCTGGAAACACCATATATTTT